The T cell receptor (beta chain) under discussion was sequenced for a study of shared clonotypes between healthy human individuals. Study as a whole: Donor ages ranged 18 to 49 years: a couple of women, a few men. Notes on the study in general: Clonotypes shared by all four donors outscored non-shared clonotypes in generation probability.

The germline V gene has CDR1 SGHTA and CDR2 FQGNSA. The CDR3 contains 15 residues. Trimming took 5 bases from V and 5 from J, leaving 18 bases between them. Assay used: immunoSEQ multiplex PCR; TCRdb lists only in-frame clones, some missing. The sample records 2 million to 2.5 million clones, around 95% being singletons. As for this clone: The antigen is not known.

Specimen: naive CD4+ T cells sorted from blood. Specified subset: CD45RA+ positively selected. The clonotype comes from a man aged 18 to 35 in good health. This rearrangement joins TRBV7-2 to TRBJ2-5, with D possibly matching TRBD2 (6 bases). The CDR3 here is CASSPRRLEAETQYF. The DNA for the CDR3 is TGTGCCAGCAGCCCGAGAAGACTAGAGGCGGAGACCCAGTACTTC.